One and the same sample provided the 29 T cell receptor beta chains below, sequenced in a study of cytomegalovirus exposure and HLA in healthy donors. Amplification used 60 Vbeta primers and 13 Jbeta primers. Method: immunoSEQ multiplex PCR; TCRdb's copy keeps in-frame clones and lacks some. The table has roughly 90,000 clones, approximately 78% seen once. The specimen sequenced was PBMCs. Source of these receptors: a woman aged 40 to 49 in good health and CMV-seropositive.

There are a few counts of this clone. The chain has TRBV29-1 and TRBJ1-1; 7 bases map to TRBD1. Per the germline V gene, CDR1 is SQVTM and CDR2 is ANQGSEA. This CDR3 comprises 10 residues. Germline trimming cut 7 bases from V and 5 bases from J; bases unmatched to any gene: 1. The chain's CDR3 is CSGQGTEAFF. In DNA, the CDR3 is TGCAGCGGACAGGGAACTGAAGCTTTCTTT. The entire variable domain, with the rest obtained from reference TRBV29-1 and TRBJ1-1, is as follows: SAVISQKPSRDICQRGTSLTIQCQVDSQVTMMFWYRQQPGQSLTLIATANQGSEATYESGFVIDKFPISRPNLTFSTLTVSNMSPEDSSIYLCSGQGTEAFFGQGTRLTVV.

This chain joins TRBV5-1 and TRBJ1-2, with 9 positions matching TRBD1. After removal of 4 bases from V and 1 base from J, the junction contained 5 bases not matched to a gene. CDR3 size: 15 residues. CDR1 is SGHRS and CDR2 is YFSETQ in the germline V gene. This chain's CDR3 is CASSQGQGVNYGYTF. The CDR3 DNA is TGCGCCAGCAGCCAGGGACAGGGAGTTAACTATGGCTACACCTTC.

The J gene is TRBJ2-3, the V gene TRBV7-2; no definite D call. V was clipped by 3 bases and J by 4 bases, with 8 bases between them. Germline lookup yields CDR1 SGHTA and CDR2 FQGNSA. This CDR3 has 13 residues. The CDR3 nucleotides are TGTGCCAGCAGCTTTTCCGAGGCAGATACGCAGTATTTT. Amino acid sequence: CASSFSEADTQYF.

The J gene is TRBJ1-2, the V gene TRBV19; D ambiguous. Trimming took 7 bases from V and 8 from J, leaving 11 bases between them. The CDR3 spans 11 residues. The germline V gene has CDR1 LNHDA and CDR2 SQIVND (reference sequence). CDR3 protein: CASNEGNGYTF. Written as DNA, the CDR3 is TGTGCCAGTAATGAGGGTAACGGCTACACCTTC. Looking up the rest from reference TRBV19 and TRBJ1-2 gives the full variable domain: DGGITQSPKYLFRKEGQNVTLSCEQNLNHDAMYWYRQDPGQGLRLIYYSQIVNDFQKGDIAEGYSVSREKKESFPLTVTSAQKNPTAFYLCASNEGNGYTFGSGTRLTVV.

The chain uses TRBV30 and TRBJ1-2; D is possibly TRBD1 (5 bases). The CDR3 runs 11 residues. Germline assignment: CDR1 GTSNPN and CDR2 SVGIG (reference sequence). The germline V and J ends were trimmed by 1 base and 7 bases, with 7 bases remaining between them. The CDR3 protein is CAWSERGGYTF. In DNA, the CDR3 is TGTGCCTGGAGTGAAAGGGGTGGCTACACCTTC.

The chain joins TRBV5-1 to TRBJ2-1; TRBD2 might be the D (6 bases). V lost 4 bases and J 5 bases, leaving 16 bases between the germline ends. Germline CDR1 reads SGHRS; CDR2 reads YFSETQ. CDR3 length equals 15 residues. CDR3 amino acids: CASSRTGTRNNEQFF. The CDR3 nucleotides are TGCGCCAGCAGCCGGACGGGGACTCGCAACAATGAGCAGTTCTTC.

This clone was seen a handful of times. This chain connects TRBV21-1 to TRBJ2-3; the tabulated D call, TRBD2, remains unverified against the DNA. TRBV21-1 constitutes a pseudogene. This CDR3 spans 14 amino acids. CDR3 nucleotides: TGTGCCAGACGGACTAGCGGACACACAGATACGCAGTATTTT. This gives the protein CARRTSGHTDTQYF.

This rearrangement joins TRBV11-3 to TRBJ2-2; D is possibly TRBD2 (5 bases). Per the germline V gene, CDR1 is SGHNT and CDR2 is YENEEA. Trimming shortened V by 5 bases and J by 1 base, and 11 bases separated the two germline ends. This CDR3 is built from 15 residues. The CDR3, as DNA: TGTGCCAGCAGCCTGGGGAGCCAGAACACCGGGGAGCTGTTTTTT. This translates into CASSLGSQNTGELFF. The whole variable domain, remainder taken from reference TRBV11-3 and TRBJ2-2, is EAGVVQSPRYKIIEKKQPVAFWCNPISGHNTLYWYLQNLGQGPELLIRYENEEAVDDSQLPKDRFSAERLKGVDSTLKIQPAELGDSAVYLCASSLGSQNTGELFFGEGSRLTVL.

This chain joins TRBV4-3 and TRBJ2-5, with TRBD2 matching over 12 bases. V shed 0 bases and J 5 bases; nucleotides not matched to a gene: 4. CDR1 LGHNA and CDR2 YSLEER come from the germline V gene. This CDR3 contains 16 residues. The CDR3: CASSQDLAGGQETQYF. In DNA, the CDR3 is TGCGCCAGCAGCCAAGATCTAGCGGGAGGGCAGGAGACCCAGTACTTC.

The table lists this clone with a count of one. The chain links TRBV28 to TRBJ2-1, with D possibly TRBD2 on 6 matching bases. The CDR3 loop spans 17 amino acids. CDR1 and CDR2 from the germline V gene are MDHEN and SYDVKM. V gave up 3 bases and J gave up 8 bases, with 23 bases separating them. CDR3 residues: CASSLGSLGTFIHEQFF. DNA for the CDR3: TGTGCCAGCAGTTTGGGATCTTTGGGGACTTTCATCCATGAGCAGTTCTTC.

The J gene is TRBJ2-2, the V gene TRBV9; TRBD1 aligns across 10 bases. Germline loops: CDR1 SGDLS, CDR2 YYNGEE. The CDR3 extends over 16 amino acids. V was clipped by 5 bases and J by 4 bases; unmatched bases: 8. CDR3 residues: CASRPPGQGITGELFF. The CDR3 coding sequence is TGTGCCAGCAGGCCCCCGGGACAGGGGATCACCGGGGAGCTGTTTTTT.

This chain links TRBV6-6 with TRBJ2-1; no definite D call. Germline V gene lookup returns CDR1 MNHNY and CDR2 SVGAGI (reference sequence). The CDR3 consists of 11 residues. Trimming removed 5 bases from V and 6 bases from J, with 5 bases in between. CDR3 in amino acids: CASSPVNEQFF. The CDR3 nucleotides are TGTGCCAGCAGTCCTGTCAATGAGCAGTTCTTC.

The chain uses TRBV4-1 and TRBJ2-1; D not certain. From germline, CDR1 is MGHRA and CDR2 YSYEKL. The V and J ends lost 3 bases and 0 bases respectively, with 6 bases between them. The CDR3 runs 14 residues. The CDR3 DNA sequence: TGCGCCAGCAGCCATCCCGGCTCCTACAATGAGCAGTTCTTC. It yields the protein CASSHPGSYNEQFF.

J is TRBJ2-5 and V is TRBV19; 7 nucleotides agree with TRBD2. After removal of 5 bases from V and 2 bases from J, the junction contained 5 bases not matched to a gene. The CDR3 consists of 14 residues. Germline lookup yields CDR1 LNHDA and CDR2 SQIVND (reference sequence). In DNA, the CDR3 is TGTGCCAGTAGTCCGTCTAGCGGACAAGAGACCCAGTACTTC. It encodes CASSPSSGQETQYF.

This clone was recorded only once. The chain has TRBV7-8 and TRBJ2-2; 7 positions agree with TRBD2. Germline CDR1 and CDR2: SGHVS and FQNEAQ. There are 18 residues in the CDR3. The junction had 18 bases not matched to a gene; V was cut back by 4 bases and J by 7 bases. The CDR3: CASSSSVNWVRENGELFF. The DNA for the CDR3 is TGTGCCAGCAGCTCCAGCGTAAACTGGGTGCGGGAGAACGGGGAGCTGTTTTTT.

This rearrangement joins TRBV19 to TRBJ1-5; weak D call: TRBD1 (5 bases). The length of the CDR3 is 15 residues. Germline V gives CDR1 LNHDA, CDR2 SQIVND (reference sequence). The V end lost 3 bases, the J end lost 6 bases, and 15 bases lay between the germline ends. Written as DNA, the CDR3 is TGTGCCAGTAGTATGGGTGGGGGGGGAGGTCAGCCCCAGCATTTT. Its protein product is CASSMGGGGGQPQHF. Based on the CDR3 plus reference TRBV19 and TRBJ1-5, the full variable domain is DGGITQSPKYLFRKEGQNVTLSCEQNLNHDAMYWYRQDPGQGLRLIYYSQIVNDFQKGDIAEGYSVSREKKESFPLTVTSAQKNPTAFYLCASSMGGGGGQPQHFGDGTRLSIL.

This chain connects TRBV9 to TRBJ2-7; 8 bases align to TRBD2. The CDR3 runs 15 residues. Trimming took 0 bases from V and 3 from J; bases not matched to a gene: 5. The germline gives CDR1 SGDLS, CDR2 YYNGEE. CDR3 protein: CASSVDLAGFYEQYF. Here the CDR3 DNA reads TGTGCCAGCAGCGTAGATTTAGCGGGATTCTACGAGCAGTACTTC. The full variable domain, with the rest looked up from reference TRBV9 and TRBJ2-7, is DSGVTQTPKHLITATGQRVTLRCSPRSGDLSVYWYQQSLDQGLQFLIQYYNGEERAKGNILERFSAQQFPDLHSELNLSSLELGDSALYFCASSVDLAGFYEQYFGPGTRLTVT.

V is TRBV5-1 and J is TRBJ2-2; TRBD2 might be the D (6 bases). There are 16 residues in the CDR3. Germline lookup yields CDR1 SGHRS and CDR2 YFSETQ. Trimming took off 4 bases at V and 4 bases at J, with 17 bases between the two ends. The CDR3 DNA is TGCGCCAGCAGCCCGCGGGGAGAGGTGGGCACCGGGGAGCTGTTTTTT. It specifies CASSPRGEVGTGELFF. The whole variable domain, remainder taken from reference TRBV5-1 and TRBJ2-2, is KAGVTQTPRYLIKTRGQQVTLSCSPISGHRSVSWYQQTPGQGLQFLFEYFSETQRNKGNFPGRFSGRQFSNSRSEMNVSTLELGDSALYLCASSPRGEVGTGELFFGEGSRLTVL.

The chain couples TRBV7-9 to TRBJ2-7; weak D call: TRBD1 (7 bases). Germline assignment: CDR1 SEHNR and CDR2 FQNEAQ (reference sequence). This CDR3 region has 12 residues. V gave up 4 bases and J gave up 6 bases, with 10 bases separating them. The CDR3 nucleotides read TGTGCCAGCAGCTCTCAGGGGGGCGAGCAGTACTTC. Translation: CASSSQGGEQYF.

This chain joins TRBV5-1 and TRBJ2-7; no reliable D call. Germline V gene lookup returns CDR1 SGHRS and CDR2 YFSETQ. V lost 0 bases and J 3 bases, leaving 7 bases between the germline ends. CDR3 length equals 13 residues. The CDR3 here is CASSLAPDYEQYF. The DNA for the CDR3 is TGCGCCAGCAGCTTGGCCCCAGACTACGAGCAGTACTTC. Supplemented by reference TRBV5-1 and TRBJ2-7, the full variable domain reads KAGVTQTPRYLIKTRGQQVTLSCSPISGHRSVSWYQQTPGQGLQFLFEYFSETQRNKGNFPGRFSGRQFSNSRSEMNVSTLELGDSALYLCASSLAPDYEQYFGPGTRLTVT.

The rearrangement links TRBV7-6 to TRBJ1-5, with D possibly being TRBD1 (5 bases). V gave up 3 bases and J gave up 2 bases, with 14 bases separating them. Per germline, CDR1 SGHVS and CDR2 FNYEAQ. CDR3 size: 16 residues. The CDR3, as DNA: TGTGCCAGCAGCTTGACAGTCCCTGAGGGCAATCAGCCCCAGCATTTT. As protein: CASSLTVPEGNQPQHF.

The chain combines TRBV2 with TRBJ2-1; D ambiguous. The germline V gene has CDR1 SNHLY and CDR2 FYNNEI. The CDR3 length is 12 residues. The V and J ends lost 6 bases and 3 bases respectively, with 6 bases between them. The DNA for the CDR3 is TGTGCCAGCAGGCCGAGCTACAATGAGCAGTTCTTC. This codes for CASRPSYNEQFF.

Turning to this clone: An end of the junction differs from the germline gene, which may be a read error. This chain links TRBV7-9 with TRBJ2-6; D unresolved. Germline V gene sequence: CDR1 SEHNR, CDR2 FQNEAQ (reference sequence). The CDR3 is made up of 14 amino acids. The DNA of the CDR3 is TGTTCCAGCACCCTTTTCTCCGGGGCCAACGTCCTGACTTTC. As protein: CSSTLFSGANVLTF.

The J gene is TRBJ2-1, the V gene TRBV7-9, with 8 nucleotides matching TRBD2. CDR3 length: 15 amino acids. The V segment lost 5 bases and the J segment 5 bases; nucleotides outside the gene matches: 8. CDR1 is SEHNR and CDR2 is FQNEAQ in the germline V gene (reference sequence). In DNA form, the CDR3 reads TGTGCCAGCAGCATCAGACTAGCGCACGACAATGAGCAGTTCTTC. Its translation: CASSIRLAHDNEQFF.

The chain carries TRBV11-2 and TRBJ2-1; a possible D gene is TRBD2 (6 bases). V lost 1 base and J lost 9, with 13 bases in between. Germline values: CDR1 SGHAT, CDR2 FQNNGV. The CDR3 sequence is 14 residues long. As DNA, the CDR3 is TGTGCCAGCAGCTTAGTTTCGGGGGACGGTGAGCAGTTCTTC. Encoded protein: CASSLVSGDGEQFF.

The chain is built from TRBV11-2 and TRBJ2-5; TRBD2 might be the D (5 bases). This CDR3 is built from 13 residues. V was cut by 4 bases and J by 0 bases, with 6 bases left in between. The germline gives CDR1 SGHAT, CDR2 FQNNGV. Here the CDR3 reads CASSYGNQETQYF. The CDR3 region has the DNA TGTGCCAGCAGCTACGGGAACCAAGAGACCCAGTACTTC.

This chain uses TRBV4-1 with TRBJ2-7; 11 nucleotides agree with TRBD2. Germline-derived CDR1 and CDR2 are MGHRA and YSYEKL. The CDR3 consists of 17 residues. V lost 0 bases to trimming and J lost 4 bases; unmatched junction nucleotides: 8. This CDR3 reads CASSQDRLGTSGYEQYF. The DNA for the CDR3 is TGCGCCAGCAGCCAAGATCGATTGGGGACTAGCGGATACGAGCAGTACTTC.

The chain employs TRBV7-3 and TRBJ2-1; no reliable D call. Per the germline V gene, CDR1 is SGHTA and CDR2 is FQGTGA. V was shortened by 4 bases and J by 10 bases, with 14 bases between the two germline ends. This CDR3 has 13 amino acids. CDR3 region: CASSSPHRREQFF. The CDR3 nucleotides are TGTGCCAGCAGCTCCCCTCACCGGCGGGAGCAGTTCTTC. Complete variable domain (other parts from reference TRBV7-3 and TRBJ2-1): GAGVSQTPSNKVTEKGKYVELRCDPISGHTALYWYRQSLGQGPEFLIYFQGTGAADDSGLPNDRFFAVRPEGSVSTLKIQRTERGDSAVYLCASSSPHRREQFFGPGTRLTVL.

The chain employs TRBV10-3 and TRBJ2-6; 8 positions agree with TRBD1. The CDR3 extends over 18 amino acids. The V gene's germline CDR1 is ENHRY and CDR2 SYGVKD. Unmatched junction bases numbered 7, after V lost 3 bases and J lost 0 bases. CDR3 region: CAISERGQGASGANVLTF. In DNA form, the CDR3 reads TGTGCCATCAGTGAAAGGGGGCAGGGGGCCTCTGGGGCCAACGTCCTGACTTTC.